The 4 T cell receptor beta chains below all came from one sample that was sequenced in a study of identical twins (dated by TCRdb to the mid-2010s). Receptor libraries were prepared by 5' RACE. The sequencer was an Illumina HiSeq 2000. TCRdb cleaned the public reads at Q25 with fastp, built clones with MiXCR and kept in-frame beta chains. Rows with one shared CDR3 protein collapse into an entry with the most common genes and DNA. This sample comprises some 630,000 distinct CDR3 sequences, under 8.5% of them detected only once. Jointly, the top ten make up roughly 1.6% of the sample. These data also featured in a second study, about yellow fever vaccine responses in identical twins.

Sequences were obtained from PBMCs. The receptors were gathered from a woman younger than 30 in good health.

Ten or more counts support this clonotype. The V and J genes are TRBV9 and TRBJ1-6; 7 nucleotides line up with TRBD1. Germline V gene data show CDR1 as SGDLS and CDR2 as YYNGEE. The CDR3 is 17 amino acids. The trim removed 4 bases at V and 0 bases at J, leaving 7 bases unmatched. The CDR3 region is CASSPGGSISYNSPLHF. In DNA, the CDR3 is TGTGCCAGCAGCCCAGGGGGGAGTATCTCCTATAATTCACCCCTCCACTTT.

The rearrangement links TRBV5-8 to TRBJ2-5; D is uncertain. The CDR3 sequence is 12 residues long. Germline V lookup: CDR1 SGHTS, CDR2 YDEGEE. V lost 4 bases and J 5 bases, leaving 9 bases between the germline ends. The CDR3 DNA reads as TGTGCCAGCAGCATCAGGCGGGAGACCCAGTACTTC. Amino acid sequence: CASSIRRETQYF.

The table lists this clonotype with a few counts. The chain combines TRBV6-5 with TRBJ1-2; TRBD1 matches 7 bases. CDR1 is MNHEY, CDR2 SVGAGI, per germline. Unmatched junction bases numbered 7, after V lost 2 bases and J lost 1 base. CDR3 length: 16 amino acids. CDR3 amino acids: CASSYRGQIDNYGYTF. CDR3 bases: TGTGCCAGCAGTTACCGGGGACAGATCGATAACTATGGCTACACCTTC.

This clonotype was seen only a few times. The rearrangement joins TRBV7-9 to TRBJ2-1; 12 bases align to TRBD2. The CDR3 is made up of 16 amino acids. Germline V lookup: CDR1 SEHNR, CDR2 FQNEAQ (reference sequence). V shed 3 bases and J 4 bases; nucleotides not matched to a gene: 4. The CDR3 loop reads CASSFRTSGVYNEQFF. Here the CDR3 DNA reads TGTGCCAGCAGCTTTCGGACTAGCGGGGTTTACAATGAGCAGTTCTTC.